The following is a TCR beta chain sequence with its context. This sample is drawn from a study of blood T cell repertoires in COVID-19. CDR1 is MNHEY, CDR2 SVGEGT, per germline. The CDR3 has 16 residues. V shed 2 bases and J 2 bases; nucleotides not matched to a gene: 8. Generated by immunoSEQ multiplex PCR, the TCRdb table keeps only in-frame clones and is missing some. The sample records some 200,000 clones, approximately 87% being singletons. The sample taken for sequencing was peripheral blood. The clonotype was recovered from a woman between 55 and 75 years old with COVID-19, enrolled during active disease. The chain has TRBV6-2 or TRBV6-3 and TRBJ1-1; TRBD1 matches at 7 bases. This chain's CDR3 is CASSYDPGTVNTEAFF. CDR3 nucleotide sequence: TGTGCCAGCAGTTACGACCCTGGGACAGTCAACACTGAAGCTTTCTTT.